Below are 27 T cell receptor beta chains sequenced from a single sample in a study of blood T cell repertoires in COVID-19. TCRdb keeps only in-frame clones here, not all; method: immunoSEQ multiplex PCR. The sample yields roughly 87,000 clones, approximately 88% seen once. The source material was peripheral blood. The origin of the receptors is a man aged 55 to 70 with acute or convalescent COVID-19.

V is TRBV9 and J is TRBJ1-2; 9 nucleotides line up with TRBD1. The V gene end was trimmed by 4 bases and the J gene end by 5 bases; junction bases not matched to a gene: 6. Per germline, CDR1 SGDLS and CDR2 YYNGEE. This CDR3 is 14 amino acids long. In DNA form, the CDR3 reads TGTGCCAGCAGCCCCCGACAGGGGGGTTATGGCTACACCTTC. Protein sequence: CASSPRQGGYGYTF.

This clone showed up just once. This chain links TRBV3-1 (or the pseudogene TRBV3-2) with TRBJ1-2, with 9 bases fitting TRBD1. The germline V gene has CDR1 LGHDT and CDR2 YNNKEL (reference sequence). This CDR3 comprises 13 residues. J lost 8 bases, V lost 5 bases, and 6 bases had no gene match. The CDR3 coding sequence is TGTGCCAGCAGCTATGACAGGGGGTACGGCTACACCTTC. This codes for CASSYDRGYGYTF.

The chain links TRBV4-1 to TRBJ2-6, with D possibly being TRBD1 (5 bases). The CDR3 totals 19 residues. Germline assignment: CDR1 MGHRA and CDR2 YSYEKL. The V end lost 2 bases, the J end lost 0 bases, and 17 bases lay between the germline ends. This CDR3 reads CASSQWGLGRHSGANVLTF. CDR3 bases: TGCGCCAGCAGCCAATGGGGCTTAGGACGCCACTCTGGGGCCAACGTCCTGACTTTC.

V is TRBV23-1 and J is TRBJ2-3; TRBD2 might be the D (5 bases). TRBV23-1 is recorded as an ORF, its role being uncertain. V gave up 1 base and J gave up 2 bases, with 10 bases separating them. The CDR3 is made up of 15 amino acids. The CDR3 bases are TGCGCCAGCAGTCAATTCGAGGGAGACACAGATACGCAGTATTTT. The encoded protein is CASSQFEGDTDTQYF.

The DNA of the CDR3 is TGTGCCAGCTGCGGGGTGGTGAACACAGATACGCAGTATTTT. Residues: CASCGVVNTDTQYF. The V gene is TRBV28, the J gene TRBJ2-3; maybe TRBD2 (6 bases). The CDR3 totals 14 residues. Germline CDR1 and CDR2: MDHEN and SYDVKM. The V gene lost 8 bases and the J gene lost 2 bases, with 14 bases spanning the gap.

This sequence joins TRBV5-4 and TRBJ2-7, with TRBD1 matching over 8 bases. J lost 3 bases, V lost 0 bases, and 5 bases had no gene match. This CDR3 comprises 15 residues. Per the germline V gene, CDR1 is SGHNT and CDR2 is YYREEE (reference sequence). CDR3 sequence reads: CASSLDRGNFYEQYF. The CDR3, as DNA: TGTGCCAGCAGCTTGGACAGGGGGAATTTCTACGAGCAGTACTTC.

This chain uses TRBV7-8 with TRBJ2-5, with a possible D match to TRBD2 (6 bases). Germline V gene data show CDR1 as SGHVS and CDR2 as FQNEAQ. Trimming shortened V by 5 bases and J by 2 bases, and 21 bases separated the two germline ends. The CDR3 sequence is 17 residues long. The CDR3 DNA reads as TGTGCCAGCAGCCCATACCCGGTGGCGGGAACACAAGAGACCCAGTACTTC. It codes for CASSPYPVAGTQETQYF.

V gene TRBV5-1 combines with J gene TRBJ2-5; 12 bases are shared with TRBD2. The CDR3 totals 17 residues. Per germline, CDR1 SGHRS and CDR2 YFSETQ. V lost 0 bases and J lost 4; bases outside the gene matches: 7. CDR3 nucleotide sequence: TGCGCCAGCAGCTTGGGACTAGCGGGAGAGAAGTCAGAGACCCAGTACTTC. Translation: CASSLGLAGEKSETQYF.

CDR3 sequence (DNA): TGCGCCAGCAGCCAAGAAGATTTCGTCCGGGAGCAGTACTTC. This encodes CASSQEDFVREQYF. The rearrangement joins TRBV4-1 to TRBJ2-7; D not resolved. Trimming removed 0 bases at V and 7 bases at J, with 13 bases between. Germline loops: CDR1 MGHRA, CDR2 YSYEKL. The CDR3 sequence is 14 residues long.

A remark on this clone: This specimen includes other DNA sequences encoding the same CDR3. V and J are TRBV30 and TRBJ2-7; 9 nucleotides align to TRBD2. Germline V gene lookup returns CDR1 GTSNPN and CDR2 SVGIG (reference sequence). Unmatched junction bases numbered 3, after V lost 3 bases and J lost 3 bases. The CDR3 is 13 residues long. The CDR3 nucleotides read TGTGCCTGGAGGCTTAGCGGGAGCTACGAGCAGTACTTC. Its protein product is CAWRLSGSYEQYF.

The gene calls are TRBV5-1 and TRBJ1-4; TRBD1 aligns across 7 bases. The CDR3 is made up of 16 amino acids. The junction had 3 bases not matched to a gene; V was cut back by 1 base and J by 0 bases. CDR1 is SGHRS, CDR2 YFSETQ, per germline. The chain's CDR3 is CASSLHRGTTNEKLFF. The CDR3 DNA reads TGCGCCAGCAGCTTGCACAGGGGTACAACTAATGAAAAACTGTTTTTT.

This sequence joins TRBV5-6 and TRBJ1-1, with D unclear. Germline values: CDR1 SGHDT, CDR2 YYEEEE. This CDR3 contains 13 residues. V was clipped by 3 bases and J by 4 bases, with 10 bases between them. CDR3 sequence: CASSSAGSTEAFF. As DNA, the CDR3 is TGTGCCAGCAGCTCCGCGGGGTCCACTGAAGCTTTCTTT.

This clone was observed a handful of times. The chain is built from TRBV7-3 and TRBJ2-3; 9 bases are a match to TRBD1. The CDR3 runs 15 residues. Germline V CDR1 and CDR2: SGHTA, FQGTGA. The J segment lost 3 bases and the V segment lost 3 bases, leaving 4 bases of the junction unmatched. The CDR3: CASSLDRGKTDTQYF. DNA for the CDR3: TGTGCCAGCAGCTTGGACAGGGGAAAGACAGATACGCAGTATTTT. Supplemented by reference TRBV7-3 and TRBJ2-3, the full variable domain reads GAGVSQTPSNKVTEKGKYVELRCDPISGHTALYWYRQSLGQGPEFLIYFQGTGAADDSGLPNDRFFAVRPEGSVSTLKIQRTERGDSAVYLCASSLDRGKTDTQYFGPGTRLTVL.

The rearrangement joins TRBV24-1 to TRBJ2-7; TRBD1 matches 7 bases. V was clipped by 4 bases and J by 6 bases; unmatched bases: 8. The CDR3 has 14 residues. The germline V gene encodes CDR1 KGHDR and CDR2 SFDVKD. CDR3 nucleotide sequence: TGTGCCACCAGTGACGGAACCAGGGGGAGCGAGCAGTACTTC. Residues: CATSDGTRGSEQYF.

V and J are TRBV15 and TRBJ1-6; TRBD1 matches at 9 bases. V lost 1 base to trimming and J lost 8 bases; unmatched junction nucleotides: 0. Germline CDR1 LNHNV, CDR2 YYDKDF (reference sequence). The CDR3 runs to 14 residues. CDR3 sequence (DNA): TGTGCCACCAGCAGAGGGACAGGGGATTCACCCCTCCACTTT. It codes for CATSRGTGDSPLHF.

The CDR3: CASKWTGGNEQFF. The CDR3 nucleotides read TGCGCCAGCAAATGGACAGGGGGCAATGAGCAGTTCTTC. The J gene is TRBJ2-1, the V gene TRBV5-1; 10 positions agree with TRBD1. CDR1 and CDR2 (germline): SGHRS, YFSETQ. The CDR3 totals 13 residues. The V gene end was trimmed by 6 bases and the J gene end by 6 bases; junction bases not matched to a gene: 3.

The chain uses TRBV5-4 and TRBJ1-1; possible D gene TRBD1, 5 bases. The CDR3 loop spans 15 amino acids. Per germline, CDR1 SGHNT and CDR2 YYREEE (reference sequence). The V gene lost 4 bases and the J gene lost 4 bases, with 17 bases spanning the gap. The CDR3 DNA reads TGTGCCAGCAGCCCCGGGGGTCAGTCGGCCACTGAAGCTTTCTTT. Amino acid sequence: CASSPGGQSATEAFF.

This chain connects TRBV27 to TRBJ1-3, with a weak D call TRBD1 (6 bases). This CDR3 is 15 amino acids long. The V and J ends lost 5 bases and 0 bases respectively, with 11 bases between them. Germline V lookup: CDR1 MNHEY, CDR2 SMNVEV (reference sequence). The CDR3 region has the DNA TGTGCCAGCAGTGAAACAGGGTTCTCTGGAAACACCATATATTTT. As protein: CASSETGFSGNTIYF.

J is TRBJ1-2 and V is TRBV28, with a weak D call TRBD1 (6 bases). The length of the CDR3 is 14 residues. V was cut by 6 bases and J by 4 bases, with 15 bases left in between. In germline, CDR1 is MDHEN, CDR2 SYDVKM. In nucleotides, the CDR3 is TGTGCCAGCAGCCAGGGCGGACAGAGCTATGGCTACACCTTC. Its translation is CASSQGGQSYGYTF.

The rearrangement joins TRBV6-1 to TRBJ1-2, with TRBD1 matching over 12 bases. The V gene's germline CDR1 is MNHNS and CDR2 SASEGT. The CDR3 totals 17 residues. V was clipped by 3 bases and J by 3 bases; unmatched bases: 8. The CDR3 spells CASSESLGQGAHYGYTF. The CDR3 DNA sequence: TGTGCCAGCAGTGAGTCCTTGGGACAGGGGGCACACTATGGCTACACCTTC.

The chain links TRBV2 to TRBJ2-2; 9 nucleotides match TRBD1. This CDR3 is built from 14 residues. Per the germline V gene, CDR1 is SNHLY and CDR2 is FYNNEI. With V trimmed by 7 bases and J by 6 bases, 6 bases remained unmatched. CDR3 sequence (DNA): TGTGCCAGCAAAACCGGGACAGGGCCCGGGGAGCTGTTTTTT. This gives the protein CASKTGTGPGELFF.

This chain joins TRBV9 and TRBJ2-7; TRBD1 might be the D (6 bases). The V gene lost 0 bases and the J gene lost 2 bases, with 12 bases spanning the gap. Germline V gene sequence: CDR1 SGDLS, CDR2 YYNGEE. CDR3 length: 15 amino acids. DNA for the CDR3: TGTGCCAGCAGCGTAGGACAGGCCCCAACCTACGAGCAGTACTTC. It is translated as CASSVGQAPTYEQYF.

The V and J genes are TRBV27 and TRBJ2-7; the match to TRBD1 covers 8 bases. This CDR3 comprises 18 residues. V dropped 3 bases and J dropped 3; count of bases not matched to a gene: 16. Germline V gene sequence: CDR1 MNHEY, CDR2 SMNVEV (reference sequence). CDR3: CASSFIVPRQGKGYEQYF. DNA of the CDR3: TGTGCCAGCAGTTTCATCGTCCCCCGACAGGGGAAGGGCTACGAGCAGTACTTC.

This chain links TRBV5-1 with TRBJ2-1, with a tentative D call TRBD2 (6 bases). Germline CDR1 reads SGHRS; CDR2 reads YFSETQ. This CDR3 has 17 residues. Trimming left V 0 bases short and J 1 base short, with 14 bases between. CDR3 bases: TGCGCCAGCAGCTTGGCGCCCCCGCGGGGATCCTACAATGAGCAGTTCTTC. This gives the protein CASSLAPPRGSYNEQFF.

This chain joins TRBV19 and TRBJ1-5; D possibly corresponds to TRBD1 (6 bases). Trimming shortened V by 3 bases and J by 0 bases, and 12 bases separated the two germline ends. Looked up from germline, CDR1 is LNHDA and CDR2 is SQIVND (reference sequence). The CDR3 has 16 amino acids. The CDR3 spells CASSISADSSNQPQHF. CDR3 coding DNA: TGTGCCAGTAGTATTTCGGCGGACAGTAGCAATCAGCCCCAGCATTTT. The full variable domain, with the rest looked up from reference TRBV19 and TRBJ1-5, is DGGITQSPKYLFRKEGQNVTLSCEQNLNHDAMYWYRQDPGQGLRLIYYSQIVNDFQKGDIAEGYSVSREKKESFPLTVTSAQKNPTAFYLCASSISADSSNQPQHFGDGTRLSIL.

This clone appeared a few times. This sequence joins TRBV10-3 and TRBJ1-5; the D is unclear. V was cut by 4 bases and J by 4 bases, with 11 bases left in between. CDR1 and CDR2 from the germline V gene are ENHRY and SYGVKD. This CDR3 spans 14 amino acids. The CDR3 loop reads CAISGGGGNQPQHF. The CDR3 region has the DNA TGTGCCATCAGTGGTGGCGGAGGAAATCAGCCCCAGCATTTT.

This chain uses TRBV6-5 with TRBJ2-3, with 9 bases fitting TRBD2. The CDR3 covers 15 residues. Trimming cost V 7 bases and J 5 bases; bases outside gene matches: 10. Germline lookup yields CDR1 MNHEY and CDR2 SVGAGI. The CDR3 sequence: CASKGWVAGEDTQYF. CDR3 coding DNA: TGTGCCAGCAAGGGGTGGGTAGCGGGGGAAGATACGCAGTATTTT.